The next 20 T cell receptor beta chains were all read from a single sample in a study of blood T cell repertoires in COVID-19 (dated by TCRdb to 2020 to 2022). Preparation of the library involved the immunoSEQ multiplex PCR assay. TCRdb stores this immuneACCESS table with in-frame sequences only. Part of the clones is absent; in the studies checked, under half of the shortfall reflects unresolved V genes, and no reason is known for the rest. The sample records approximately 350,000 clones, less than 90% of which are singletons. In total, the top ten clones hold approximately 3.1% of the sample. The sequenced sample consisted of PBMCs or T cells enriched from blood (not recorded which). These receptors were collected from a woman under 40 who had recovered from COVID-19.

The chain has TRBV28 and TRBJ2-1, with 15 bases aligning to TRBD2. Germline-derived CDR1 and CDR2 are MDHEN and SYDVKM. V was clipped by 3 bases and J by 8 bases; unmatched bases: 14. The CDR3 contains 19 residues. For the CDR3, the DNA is TGTGCCAGCAGTTTTTACCGCTCAGGGACTAGCGGGAGGCGGGATGAGCAGTTCTTC. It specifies CASSFYRSGTSGRRDEQFF.

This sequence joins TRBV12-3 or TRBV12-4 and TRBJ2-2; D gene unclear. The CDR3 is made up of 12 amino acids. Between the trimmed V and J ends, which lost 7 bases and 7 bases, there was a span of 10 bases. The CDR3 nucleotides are TGTGCCAGCACTCCAGCGAGCGGGGAGCTGTTTTTT. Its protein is CASTPASGELFF.

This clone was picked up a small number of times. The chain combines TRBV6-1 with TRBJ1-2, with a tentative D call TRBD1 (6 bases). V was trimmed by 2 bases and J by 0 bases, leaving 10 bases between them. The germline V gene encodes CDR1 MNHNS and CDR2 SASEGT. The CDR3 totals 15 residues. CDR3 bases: TGTGCCAGCAGTGAAAGACAGGAGCCTAACTATGGCTACACCTTC. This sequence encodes CASSERQEPNYGYTF.

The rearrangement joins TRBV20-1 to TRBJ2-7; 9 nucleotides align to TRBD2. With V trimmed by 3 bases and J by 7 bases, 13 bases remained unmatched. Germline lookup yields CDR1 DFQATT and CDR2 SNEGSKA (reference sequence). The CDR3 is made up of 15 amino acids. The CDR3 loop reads CSASDFSGSGGEQYF. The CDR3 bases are TGCAGTGCTAGTGACTTTAGCGGGAGTGGGGGGGAGCAGTACTTC.

CDR3 bases: TGTGCCAGCAAGGGGTGGGTGGGGTTGGTCTCGAGGAATGAGCAGTTCTTC. Its translation is CASKGWVGLVSRNEQFF. The chain carries TRBV2 and TRBJ2-1; a possible D gene is TRBD1 (5 bases). Looked up from germline, CDR1 is SNHLY and CDR2 is FYNNEI. With 7 bases removed from V and 7 bases from J, the gap between germline ends came to 26 bases. The CDR3 is 17 amino acids. Looking up the rest from reference TRBV2 and TRBJ2-1 gives the full variable domain: EPEVTQTPSHQVTQMGQEVILRCVPISNHLYFYWYRQILGQKVEFLVSFYNNEISEKSEIFDDQFSVERPDGSNFTLKIRSTKLEDSAMYFCASKGWVGLVSRNEQFFGPGTRLTVL.

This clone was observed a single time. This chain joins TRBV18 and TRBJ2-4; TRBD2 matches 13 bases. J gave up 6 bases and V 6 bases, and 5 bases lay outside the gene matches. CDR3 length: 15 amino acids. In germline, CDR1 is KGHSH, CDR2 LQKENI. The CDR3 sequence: CASSAGLAGLNIQYF. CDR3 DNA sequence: TGTGCCAGCTCGGCGGGACTAGCGGGATTAAACATTCAGTACTTC.

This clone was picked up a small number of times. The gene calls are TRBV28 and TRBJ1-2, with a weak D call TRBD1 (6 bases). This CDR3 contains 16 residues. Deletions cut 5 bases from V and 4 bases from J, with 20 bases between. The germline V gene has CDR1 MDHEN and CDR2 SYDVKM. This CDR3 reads CASSPEPGAAGYGYTF. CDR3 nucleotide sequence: TGTGCCAGCAGTCCGGAACCAGGGGCCGCGGGCTATGGCTACACCTTC.

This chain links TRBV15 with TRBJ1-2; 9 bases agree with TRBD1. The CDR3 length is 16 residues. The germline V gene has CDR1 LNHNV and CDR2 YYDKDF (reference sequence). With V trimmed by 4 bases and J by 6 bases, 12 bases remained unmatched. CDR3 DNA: TGTGCCACCAGCACAGATTACAGGGGGCTTGGGGATGGCTACACCTTC. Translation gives CATSTDYRGLGDGYTF.

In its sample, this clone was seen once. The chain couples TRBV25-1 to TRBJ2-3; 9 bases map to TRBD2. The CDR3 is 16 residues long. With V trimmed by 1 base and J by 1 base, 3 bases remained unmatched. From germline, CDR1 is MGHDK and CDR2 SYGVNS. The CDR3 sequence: CASSEWASGGTDTQYF. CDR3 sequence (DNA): TGTGCCAGCAGTGAATGGGCTAGCGGGGGCACAGATACGCAGTATTTT.

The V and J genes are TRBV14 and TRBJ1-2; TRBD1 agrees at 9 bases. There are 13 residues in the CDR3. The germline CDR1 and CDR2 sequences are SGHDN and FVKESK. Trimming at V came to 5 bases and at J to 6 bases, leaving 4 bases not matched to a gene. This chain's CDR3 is CASSARTGDGYTF. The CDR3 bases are TGTGCCAGCAGCGCCCGGACAGGGGATGGCTACACCTTC.

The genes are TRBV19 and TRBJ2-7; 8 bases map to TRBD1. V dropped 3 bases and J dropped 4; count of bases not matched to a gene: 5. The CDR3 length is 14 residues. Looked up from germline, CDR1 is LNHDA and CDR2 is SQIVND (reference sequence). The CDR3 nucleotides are TGTGCCAGTAGTATGGGGACAGGCGGATACGAGCAGTACTTC. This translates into CASSMGTGGYEQYF.

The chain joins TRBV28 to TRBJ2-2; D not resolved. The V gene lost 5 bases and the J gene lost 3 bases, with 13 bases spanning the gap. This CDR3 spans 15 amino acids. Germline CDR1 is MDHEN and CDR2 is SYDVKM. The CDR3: CASSPSPTHTGELFF. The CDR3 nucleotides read TGTGCCAGCAGTCCGTCCCCCACTCACACCGGGGAGCTGTTTTTT.

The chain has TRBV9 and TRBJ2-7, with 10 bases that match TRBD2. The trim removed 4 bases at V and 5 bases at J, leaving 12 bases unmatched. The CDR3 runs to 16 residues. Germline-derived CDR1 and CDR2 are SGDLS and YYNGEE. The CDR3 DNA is TGTGCCAGCAGCTCCCGCCCTAGCGGGAGACAAGACGAGCAGTACTTC. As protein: CASSSRPSGRQDEQYF.

This CDR3 reads CASSYGTSRTQETQYF. CDR3 in DNA: TGTGCCAGCAGTTACGGGACTAGCCGAACCCAAGAGACCCAGTACTTC. The V and J genes are TRBV3-1 (or the pseudogene TRBV3-2) and TRBJ2-5; 9 bases fit TRBD2. V lost 6 bases, J lost 1 base, and 9 bases stayed unmatched. Germline lookup yields CDR1 LGHDT and CDR2 YNNKEL (reference sequence). CDR3 length: 16 amino acids.

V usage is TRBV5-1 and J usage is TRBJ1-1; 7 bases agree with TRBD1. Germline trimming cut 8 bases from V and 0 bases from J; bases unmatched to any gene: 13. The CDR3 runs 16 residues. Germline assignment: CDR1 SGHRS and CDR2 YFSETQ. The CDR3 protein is CASHSLQGDMNTEAFF. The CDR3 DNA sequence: TGCGCCAGTCACAGTTTGCAGGGGGACATGAACACTGAAGCTTTCTTT. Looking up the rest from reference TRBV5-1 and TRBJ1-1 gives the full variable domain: KAGVTQTPRYLIKTRGQQVTLSCSPISGHRSVSWYQQTPGQGLQFLFEYFSETQRNKGNFPGRFSGRQFSNSRSEMNVSTLELGDSALYLCASHSLQGDMNTEAFFGQGTRLTVV.

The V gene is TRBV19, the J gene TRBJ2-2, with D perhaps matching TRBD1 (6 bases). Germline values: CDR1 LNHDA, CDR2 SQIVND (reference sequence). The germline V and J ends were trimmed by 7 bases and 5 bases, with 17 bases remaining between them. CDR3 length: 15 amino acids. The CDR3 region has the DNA TGTGCCAGTAAGAATATTCAGGGGACGACCGGGGAGCTGTTTTTT. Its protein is CASKNIQGTTGELFF.

CDR3: CASTLPSRVGTEAFF. CDR3 bases: TGTGCCAGCACCCTACCCTCCAGGGTTGGCACTGAAGCTTTCTTT. J is TRBJ1-1 and V is TRBV28, with D possibly matching TRBD1 (5 bases). In germline, CDR1 is MDHEN, CDR2 SYDVKM. This CDR3 spans 15 amino acids. V was clipped by 7 bases and J by 4 bases, with 19 bases between them.

CDR3 residues: CASSTDSPDTQYF. The DNA of the CDR3 is TGCGCCAGCAGCACCGACAGCCCAGATACGCAGTATTTT. The chain links TRBV5-1 to TRBJ2-3, with D possibly being TRBD1 (5 bases). V was cut by 4 bases and J by 4 bases, with 10 bases left in between. The CDR3 sequence is 13 residues long. Germline CDR1 is SGHRS and CDR2 is YFSETQ.

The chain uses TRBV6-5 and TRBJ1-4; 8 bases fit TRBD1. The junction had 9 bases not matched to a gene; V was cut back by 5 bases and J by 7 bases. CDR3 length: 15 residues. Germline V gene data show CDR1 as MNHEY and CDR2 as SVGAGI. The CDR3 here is CASSPGQEGSEKLFF. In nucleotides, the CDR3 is TGTGCCAGCAGTCCGGGACAGGAGGGGAGTGAAAAACTGTTTTTT.

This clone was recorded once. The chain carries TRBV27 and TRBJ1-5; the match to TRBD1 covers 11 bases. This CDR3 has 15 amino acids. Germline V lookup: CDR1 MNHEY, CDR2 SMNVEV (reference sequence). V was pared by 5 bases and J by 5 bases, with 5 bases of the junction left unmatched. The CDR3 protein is CASSQDRGQDQPQHF. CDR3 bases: TGTGCCAGCAGTCAGGACAGGGGGCAAGATCAGCCCCAGCATTTT.